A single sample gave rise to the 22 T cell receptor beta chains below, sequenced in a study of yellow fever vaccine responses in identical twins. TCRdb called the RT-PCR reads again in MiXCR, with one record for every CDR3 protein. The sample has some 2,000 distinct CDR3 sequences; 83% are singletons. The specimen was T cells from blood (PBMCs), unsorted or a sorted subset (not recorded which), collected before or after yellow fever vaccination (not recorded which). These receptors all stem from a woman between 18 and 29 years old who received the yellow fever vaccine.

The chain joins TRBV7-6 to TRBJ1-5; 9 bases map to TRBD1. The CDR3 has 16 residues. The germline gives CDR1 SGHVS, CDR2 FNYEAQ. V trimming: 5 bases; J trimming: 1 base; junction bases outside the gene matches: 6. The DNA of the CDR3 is TGTGCCAGCAGCAATACAGGGGGCCTAAGCAATCAGCCCCAGCATTTT. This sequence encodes CASSNTGGLSNQPQHF.

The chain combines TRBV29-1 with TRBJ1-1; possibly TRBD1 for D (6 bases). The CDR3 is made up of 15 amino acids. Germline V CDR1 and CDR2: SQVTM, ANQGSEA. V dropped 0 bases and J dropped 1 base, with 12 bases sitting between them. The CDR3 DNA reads TGCAGCGTTGAAGATCTCGGCAGGGGGAACACTGAAGCTTTCTTT. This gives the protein CSVEDLGRGNTEAFF.

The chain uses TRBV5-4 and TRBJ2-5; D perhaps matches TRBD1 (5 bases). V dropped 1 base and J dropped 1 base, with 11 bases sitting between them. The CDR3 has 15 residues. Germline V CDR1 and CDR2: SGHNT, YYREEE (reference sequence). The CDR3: CASSLRQTPQETQYF. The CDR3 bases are TGTGCCAGCAGCTTGAGACAGACACCCCAAGAGACCCAGTACTTC.

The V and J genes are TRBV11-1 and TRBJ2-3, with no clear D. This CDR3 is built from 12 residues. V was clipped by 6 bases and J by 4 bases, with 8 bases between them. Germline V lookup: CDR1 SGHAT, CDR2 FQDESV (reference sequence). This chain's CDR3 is CASSLGSDTQYF. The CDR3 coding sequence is TGTGCCAGCAGTCTTGGGTCAGATACGCAGTATTTT.

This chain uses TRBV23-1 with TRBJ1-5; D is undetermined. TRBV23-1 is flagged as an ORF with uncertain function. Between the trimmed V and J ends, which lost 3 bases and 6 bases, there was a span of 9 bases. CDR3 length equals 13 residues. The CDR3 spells CASSHVKRQPQHF. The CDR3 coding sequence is TGCGCCAGCAGTCACGTAAAACGTCAGCCCCAGCATTTT.

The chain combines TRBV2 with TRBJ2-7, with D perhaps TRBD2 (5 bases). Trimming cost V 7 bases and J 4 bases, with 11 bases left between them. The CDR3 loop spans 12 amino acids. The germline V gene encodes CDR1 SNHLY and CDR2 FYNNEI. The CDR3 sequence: CASTPQRYEQYF. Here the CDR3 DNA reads TGTGCCAGCACCCCCCAGCGGTACGAGCAGTACTTC.

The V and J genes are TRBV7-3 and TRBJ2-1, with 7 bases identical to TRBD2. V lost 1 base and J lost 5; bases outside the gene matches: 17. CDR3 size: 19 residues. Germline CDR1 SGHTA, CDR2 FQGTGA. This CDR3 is CASSLRSSWEGYTNNEQFF. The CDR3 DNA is TGTGCCAGCAGCTTAAGATCGTCTTGGGAGGGCTATACTAACAATGAGCAGTTCTTC.

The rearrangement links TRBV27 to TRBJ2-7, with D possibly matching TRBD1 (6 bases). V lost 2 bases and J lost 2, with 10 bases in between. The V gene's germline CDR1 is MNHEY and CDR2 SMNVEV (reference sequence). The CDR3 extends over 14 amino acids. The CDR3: CASSLQGSAYEQYF. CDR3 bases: TGTGCCAGCAGTTTACAGGGGTCTGCCTACGAGCAGTACTTC.

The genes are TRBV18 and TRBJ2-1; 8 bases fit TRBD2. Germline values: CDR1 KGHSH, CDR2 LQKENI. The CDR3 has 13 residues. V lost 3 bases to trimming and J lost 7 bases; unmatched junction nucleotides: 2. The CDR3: CASSPTSGNEQFF. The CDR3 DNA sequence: TGTGCCAGCTCACCTACTAGCGGTAATGAGCAGTTCTTC.

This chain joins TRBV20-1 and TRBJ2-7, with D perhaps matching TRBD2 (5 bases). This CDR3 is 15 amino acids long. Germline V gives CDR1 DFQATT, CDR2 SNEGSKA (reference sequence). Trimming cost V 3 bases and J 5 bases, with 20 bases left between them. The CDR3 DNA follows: TGCAGTGCTAGTGCTACTAGTAAAAAAATCCACGAGCAGTACTTC. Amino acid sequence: CSASATSKKIHEQYF.

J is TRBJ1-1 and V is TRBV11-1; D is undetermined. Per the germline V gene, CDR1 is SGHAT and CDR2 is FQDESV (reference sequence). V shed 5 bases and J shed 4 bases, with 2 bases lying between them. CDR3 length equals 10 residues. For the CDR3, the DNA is TGTGCCAGCAGCGTCACTGAAGCTTTCTTT. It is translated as CASSVTEAFF.

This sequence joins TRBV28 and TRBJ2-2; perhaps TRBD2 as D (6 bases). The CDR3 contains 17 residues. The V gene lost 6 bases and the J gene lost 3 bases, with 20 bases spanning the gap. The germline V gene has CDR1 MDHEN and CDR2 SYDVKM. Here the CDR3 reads CASSFPELRGDTGELFF. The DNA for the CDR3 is TGTGCCAGCAGCTTCCCTGAGTTGCGGGGAGACACCGGGGAGCTGTTTTTT.

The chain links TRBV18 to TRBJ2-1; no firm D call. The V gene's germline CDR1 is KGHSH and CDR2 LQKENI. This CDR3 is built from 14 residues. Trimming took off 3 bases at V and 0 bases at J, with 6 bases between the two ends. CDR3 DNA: TGTGCCAGCTCACCGGTGAGCTCCTACAATGAGCAGTTCTTC. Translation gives CASSPVSSYNEQFF. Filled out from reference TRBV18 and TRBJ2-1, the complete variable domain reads NAGVMQNPRHLVRRRGQEARLRCSPMKGHSHVYWYRQLPEEGLKFMVYLQKENIIDESGMPKERFSAEFPKEGPSILRIQQVVRGDSAAYFCASSPVSSYNEQFFGPGTRLTVL.

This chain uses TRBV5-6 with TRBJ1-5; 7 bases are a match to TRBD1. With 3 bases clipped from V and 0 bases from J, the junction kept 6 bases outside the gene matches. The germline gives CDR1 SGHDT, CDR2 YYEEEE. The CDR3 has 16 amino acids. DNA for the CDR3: TGTGCCAGCAGCTACCGACAGGGATATAGCAATCAGCCCCAGCATTTT. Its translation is CASSYRQGYSNQPQHF.

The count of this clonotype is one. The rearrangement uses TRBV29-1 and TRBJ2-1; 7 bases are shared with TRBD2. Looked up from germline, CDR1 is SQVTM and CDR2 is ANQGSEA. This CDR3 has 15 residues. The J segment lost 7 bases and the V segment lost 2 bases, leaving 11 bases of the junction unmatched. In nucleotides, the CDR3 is TGCAGCGTTGAATCGACTAGCTTAGTAATGAATGAGCAGTTCTTC. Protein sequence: CSVESTSLVMNEQFF.

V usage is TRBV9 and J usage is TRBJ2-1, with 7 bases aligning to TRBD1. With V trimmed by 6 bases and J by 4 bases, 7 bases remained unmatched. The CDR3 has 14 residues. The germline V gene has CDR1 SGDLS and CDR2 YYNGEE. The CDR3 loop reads CASTRDSSYNEQFF. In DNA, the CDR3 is TGTGCCAGCACTCGGGACAGCTCTTACAATGAGCAGTTCTTC. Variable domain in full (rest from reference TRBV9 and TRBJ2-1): DSGVTQTPKHLITATGQRVTLRCSPRSGDLSVYWYQQSLDQGLQFLIQYYNGEERAKGNILERFSAQQFPDLHSELNLSSLELGDSALYFCASTRDSSYNEQFFGPGTRLTVL.

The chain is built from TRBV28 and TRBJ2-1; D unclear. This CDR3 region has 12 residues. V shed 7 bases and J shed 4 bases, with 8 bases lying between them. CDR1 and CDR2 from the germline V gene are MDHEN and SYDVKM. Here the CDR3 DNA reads TGTGCCAGCACGCACAGTTACAATGAGCAGTTCTTC. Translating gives CASTHSYNEQFF.

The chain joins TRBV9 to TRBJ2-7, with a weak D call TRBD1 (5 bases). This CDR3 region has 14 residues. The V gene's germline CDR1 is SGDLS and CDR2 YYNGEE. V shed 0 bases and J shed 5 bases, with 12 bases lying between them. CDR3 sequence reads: CASSVGSRVNEQYF. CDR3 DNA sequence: TGTGCCAGCAGCGTAGGATCCAGGGTGAACGAGCAGTACTTC.

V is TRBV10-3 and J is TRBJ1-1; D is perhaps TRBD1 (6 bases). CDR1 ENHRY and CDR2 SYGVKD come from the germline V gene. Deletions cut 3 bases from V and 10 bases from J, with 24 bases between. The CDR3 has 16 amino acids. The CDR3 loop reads CAISEVKGGEYPLAFF. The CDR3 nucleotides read TGTGCCATCAGTGAAGTTAAGGGGGGCGAGTACCCTTTAGCTTTCTTT.

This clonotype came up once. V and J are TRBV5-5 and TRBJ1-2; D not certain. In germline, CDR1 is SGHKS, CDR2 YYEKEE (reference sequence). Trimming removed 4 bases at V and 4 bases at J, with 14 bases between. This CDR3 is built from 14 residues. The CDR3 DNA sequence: TGTGCCAGCAGCCCCGGTTTGGCCAGCTATGGCTACACCTTC. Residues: CASSPGLASYGYTF.

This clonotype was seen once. CDR3 in DNA: TGTGCCAGCAGCTTAGCTGCGGACAGGGACACTGAAGCTTTCTTT. It specifies CASSLAADRDTEAFF. The V and J genes are TRBV11-1 and TRBJ1-1, with 8 bases that match TRBD1. The germline V gene encodes CDR1 SGHAT and CDR2 FQDESV (reference sequence). This CDR3 is 15 amino acids long. V lost 0 bases, J lost 3 bases, and 3 bases stayed unmatched.

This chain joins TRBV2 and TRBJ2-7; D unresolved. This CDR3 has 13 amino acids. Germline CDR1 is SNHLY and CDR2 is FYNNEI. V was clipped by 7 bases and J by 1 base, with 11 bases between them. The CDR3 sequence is CASKGFQSYEQYV. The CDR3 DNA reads TGTGCCAGCAAAGGATTCCAATCCTACGAGCAGTACGTC.